The rows below give T cell receptor beta chains drawn from one sample of a study of T cells in Graves' hyperthyroidism and ophthalmopathy. From the multiplex PCR reads, TCRdb called clonotypes with MiXCR, one entry per CDR3 protein. The data show some 350,000 distinct CDR3 sequences, 13% to 15% seen once. Input material: blood. The source of these receptors is a woman in her sixties with Graves' ophthalmopathy. CDR3s include the opening cysteine and the closing phenylalanine or tryptophan. D genes are given only for firm matches.

j_gene: TRBJ2-7; d_gene: TRBD1; v_gene: TRBV20-1; CDR3aa: CSAKDRDRPYEQYF
j_gene: TRBJ2-5; d_gene: TRBD1; v_gene: TRBV28; CDR3aa: CASNGQGVQETQYF
j_gene: TRBJ2-7; d_gene: -; v_gene: TRBV27; CDR3aa: CASSRGSTYEQYF
j_gene: TRBJ2-5; d_gene: -; v_gene: TRBV5-4; CDR3aa: CASSLERGGETQYF
j_gene: TRBJ2-7; d_gene: -; v_gene: TRBV28; CDR3aa: CASSLGGGPVYEQYF
j_gene: TRBJ1-5; d_gene: -; v_gene: TRBV2; CDR3aa: CASTRTGKQPQHF
j_gene: TRBJ2-2; d_gene: -; v_gene: TRBV30; CDR3aa: CAWRLQNTGELFF
j_gene: TRBJ2-2; d_gene: -; v_gene: TRBV5-5; CDR3aa: CASSLSGVETGELFF
j_gene: TRBJ1-5; d_gene: -; v_gene: TRBV30; CDR3aa: CAWSVGDALNQPQHF
j_gene: TRBJ1-4; d_gene: -; v_gene: TRBV5-6; CDR3aa: CASSLAKHQPNEKLFF
j_gene: TRBJ2-7; d_gene: TRBD2; v_gene: TRBV5-1; CDR3aa: CASSLRGLAGGVNTYEQYF
j_gene: TRBJ2-7; d_gene: -; v_gene: TRBV7-2; CDR3aa: CASSGWRGYEQYF
j_gene: TRBJ2-1; d_gene: TRBD2; v_gene: TRBV20-1; CDR3aa: CSARLAGGNEQFF
j_gene: TRBJ2-3; d_gene: -; v_gene: TRBV27; CDR3aa: CASSLAQYSTDTQYF
j_gene: TRBJ2-1; d_gene: TRBD1; v_gene: TRBV24-1; CDR3aa: CAASDFDRGHEQFF
j_gene: TRBJ2-7; d_gene: -; v_gene: TRBV11-2; CDR3aa: CASSLPTGTPYEQYF
j_gene: TRBJ1-4; d_gene: -; v_gene: TRBV6-1; CDR3aa: CASSWTRGEKLFF
j_gene: TRBJ2-3; d_gene: -; v_gene: TRBV28; CDR3aa: CASSEGSTDTQYF
j_gene: TRBJ2-1; d_gene: TRBD1; v_gene: TRBV20-1; CDR3aa: CSAPDRGASSYNEQFF
j_gene: TRBJ2-3; d_gene: TRBD1; v_gene: TRBV28; CDR3aa: CASSQRDRGFTDTQYF
j_gene: TRBJ1-1; d_gene: -; v_gene: TRBV9; CDR3aa: CASSEYGGVGDTEAFF
j_gene: TRBJ1-2; d_gene: TRBD1; v_gene: TRBV12-3/TRBV12-4; CDR3aa: CASSLAGQGGGYGYTF
j_gene: TRBJ2-5; d_gene: TRBD2; v_gene: TRBV6-1; CDR3aa: CASSRLAIGETQYF
j_gene: TRBJ2-5; d_gene: -; v_gene: TRBV24-1; CDR3aa: CATSDGSRETQYF
j_gene: TRBJ2-3; d_gene: TRBD2; v_gene: TRBV5-6; CDR3aa: CASRTTSGRASTDTQYF
j_gene: TRBJ2-7; d_gene: TRBD2; v_gene: TRBV11-2; CDR3aa: CASSLDLRESYEQYF
j_gene: TRBJ2-5; d_gene: -; v_gene: TRBV6-1; CDR3aa: CASREQGSVETQYF
j_gene: TRBJ1-5; d_gene: -; v_gene: TRBV6-2/TRBV6-3; CDR3aa: CASSGLMGNQPQHF
j_gene: TRBJ2-7; d_gene: -; v_gene: TRBV4-2; CDR3aa: CASSQDNPGSYEQYF
j_gene: TRBJ2-5; d_gene: TRBD1; v_gene: TRBV28; CDR3aa: CASSLAGTGGVETQYF
j_gene: TRBJ2-3; d_gene: -; v_gene: TRBV7-9; CDR3aa: CASNLREGTDTQYF
j_gene: TRBJ1-1; d_gene: -; v_gene: TRBV28; CDR3aa: CASSSPGGGVRNTEAFF
j_gene: TRBJ2-7; d_gene: TRBD1; v_gene: TRBV12-3/TRBV12-4; CDR3aa: CASSATGERYEQYF
j_gene: TRBJ2-7; d_gene: -; v_gene: TRBV29-1; CDR3aa: CSVEDHEQYF
j_gene: TRBJ1-5; d_gene: -; v_gene: TRBV7-8; CDR3aa: CASSGLNQPQHF
j_gene: TRBJ1-2; d_gene: -; v_gene: TRBV15; CDR3aa: CATAEGYGYAF
j_gene: TRBJ2-7; d_gene: -; v_gene: TRBV7-2; CDR3aa: CASSFSWEQYF
j_gene: TRBJ2-2; d_gene: TRBD2; v_gene: TRBV7-2; CDR3aa: CASSLTALAGWKYTGELFF
j_gene: TRBJ1-1; d_gene: -; v_gene: TRBV30; CDR3aa: CAWGDNPNTEAFF
j_gene: TRBJ2-1; d_gene: -; v_gene: TRBV29-1; CDR3aa: CSVPRVSFYNEQFF
j_gene: TRBJ2-1; d_gene: -; v_gene: TRBV7-8; CDR3aa: CASSSPRGTRDEQFF
j_gene: TRBJ2-7; d_gene: -; v_gene: TRBV27; CDR3aa: CASSLGSGLAYEQYF
j_gene: TRBJ2-2; d_gene: -; v_gene: TRBV3-1; CDR3aa: CASSAWTKNTGELFF
j_gene: TRBJ2-1; d_gene: -; v_gene: TRBV19; CDR3aa: CASSPGGTGLYYNEQFF
j_gene: TRBJ1-6; d_gene: TRBD1; v_gene: TRBV2; CDR3aa: CASSASRTGRIGNSPLHF